The T cell receptor beta chain under discussion was sequenced for a study of graft-versus-host responses after intestinal transplantation. Study summary: Recipients uniformly received anti-thymocyte globulin induction, followed by tacrolimus and steroids for around 3 years. Overall study results and limits: Early post-transplant falls in HvG clones accompanied the peak levels of circulating GvH clones. In recipient marrow, GvH clones were found, and some appeared first in ileum or blood.

The germline V gene encodes CDR1 MNHEY and CDR2 SMNVEV (reference sequence). Germline trimming cut 3 bases from V and 7 bases from J; bases unmatched to any gene: 8. The CDR3 spans 16 residues. Some clones are missing from TCRdb's copy, which holds only in-frame ones; the method was immunoSEQ multiplex PCR. The sample holds 140,000 or so clones, about nine tenths seen once. About this clone itself: Antigen unknown.

Sample: unstimulated CD4+ T cells sorted from spleen or lymph node cells, taken before intestinal transplant. The V and J genes are TRBV27 and TRBJ2-1, with 11 bases lining up with TRBD1. This clonotype originated in a human donor who received an intestinal transplant. The CDR3 DNA follows: TGTGCCAGCAGTTTGGCCGGGACAGGGGGTTGGAATGAGCAGTTCTTC. It specifies CASSLAGTGGWNEQFF.